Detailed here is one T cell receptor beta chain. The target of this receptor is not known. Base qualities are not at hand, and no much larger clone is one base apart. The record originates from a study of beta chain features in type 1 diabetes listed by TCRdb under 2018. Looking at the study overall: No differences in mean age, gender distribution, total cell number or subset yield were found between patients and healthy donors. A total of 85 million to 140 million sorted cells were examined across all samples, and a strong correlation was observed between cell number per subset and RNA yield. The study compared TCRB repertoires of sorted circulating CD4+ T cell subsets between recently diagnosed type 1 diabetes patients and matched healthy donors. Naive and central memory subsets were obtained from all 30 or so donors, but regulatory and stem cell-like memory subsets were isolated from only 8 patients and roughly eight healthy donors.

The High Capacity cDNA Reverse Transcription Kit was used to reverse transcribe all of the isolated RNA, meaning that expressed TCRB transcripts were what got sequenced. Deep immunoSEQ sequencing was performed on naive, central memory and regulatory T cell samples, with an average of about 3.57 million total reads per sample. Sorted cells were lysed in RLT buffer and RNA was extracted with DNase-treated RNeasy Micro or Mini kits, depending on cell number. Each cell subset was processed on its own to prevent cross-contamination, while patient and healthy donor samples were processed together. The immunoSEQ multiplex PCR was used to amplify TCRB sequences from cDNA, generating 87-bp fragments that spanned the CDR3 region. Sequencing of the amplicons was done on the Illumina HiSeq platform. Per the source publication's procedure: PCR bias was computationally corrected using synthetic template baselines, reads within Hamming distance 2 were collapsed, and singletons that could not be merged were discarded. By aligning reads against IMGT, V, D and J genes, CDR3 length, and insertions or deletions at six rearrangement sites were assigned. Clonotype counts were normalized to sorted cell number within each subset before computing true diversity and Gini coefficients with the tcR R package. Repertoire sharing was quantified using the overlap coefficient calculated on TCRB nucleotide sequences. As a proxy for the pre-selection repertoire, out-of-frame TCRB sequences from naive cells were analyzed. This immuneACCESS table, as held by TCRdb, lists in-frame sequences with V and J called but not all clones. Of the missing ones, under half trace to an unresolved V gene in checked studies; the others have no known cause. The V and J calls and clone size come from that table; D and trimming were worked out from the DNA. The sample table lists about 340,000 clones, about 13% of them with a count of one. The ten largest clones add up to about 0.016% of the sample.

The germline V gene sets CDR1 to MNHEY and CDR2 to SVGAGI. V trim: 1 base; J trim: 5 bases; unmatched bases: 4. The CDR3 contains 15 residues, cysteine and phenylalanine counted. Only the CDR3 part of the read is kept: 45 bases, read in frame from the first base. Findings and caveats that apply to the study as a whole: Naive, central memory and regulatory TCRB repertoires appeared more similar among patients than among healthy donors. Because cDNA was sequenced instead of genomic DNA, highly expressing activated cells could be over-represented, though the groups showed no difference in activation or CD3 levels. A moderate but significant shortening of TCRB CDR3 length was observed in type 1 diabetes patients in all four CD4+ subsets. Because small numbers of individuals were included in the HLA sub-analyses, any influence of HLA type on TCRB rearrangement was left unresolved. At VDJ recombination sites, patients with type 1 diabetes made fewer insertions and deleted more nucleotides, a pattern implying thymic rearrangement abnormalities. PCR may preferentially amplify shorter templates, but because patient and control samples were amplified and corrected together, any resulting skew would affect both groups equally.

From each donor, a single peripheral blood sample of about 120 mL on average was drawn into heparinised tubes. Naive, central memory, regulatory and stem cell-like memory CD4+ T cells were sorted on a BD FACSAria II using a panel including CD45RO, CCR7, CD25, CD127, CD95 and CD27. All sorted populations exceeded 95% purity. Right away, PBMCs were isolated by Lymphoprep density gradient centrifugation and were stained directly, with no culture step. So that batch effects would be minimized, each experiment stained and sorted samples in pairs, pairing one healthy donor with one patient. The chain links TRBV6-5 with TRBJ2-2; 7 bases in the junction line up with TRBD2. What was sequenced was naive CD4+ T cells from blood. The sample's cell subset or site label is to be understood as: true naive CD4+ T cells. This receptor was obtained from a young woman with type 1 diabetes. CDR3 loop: CASSYWREPTGELFF. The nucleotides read TGTGCCAGCAGTTACTGGCGGGAGCCGACCGGGGAGCTGTTTTTT.